This entry lists 14 T cell receptor beta chains sequenced from one sample in a study of memory CD4+ T cells and cytomegalovirus serostatus. Produced via immunoSEQ multiplex PCR; TCRdb's table is partial and in-frame only. The sample carries around 84,000 clones, 80% recorded once. The sort gate was single viable CD3+CD4+CD8-CD45RO+ cells for memory CD4+ T cells. Source material: memory CD4+ T cells from blood. All receptors come from an adult in good health and CMV-seronegative.

The chain uses TRBV7-2 and TRBJ1-1; D is possibly TRBD1 (6 bases). The CDR3 consists of 18 residues. Trimming removed 0 bases from V and 8 bases from J, with 25 bases in between. Germline V gene sequence: CDR1 SGHTA, CDR2 FQGNSA. CDR3 loop: CASSLAALVGTTALEAFF. Here the CDR3 DNA reads TGTGCCAGCAGCTTAGCGGCTTTGGTCGGGACAACCGCTCTCGAAGCTTTCTTT.

This clone is a singleton in its sample. The chain joins TRBV7-8 to TRBJ1-5, with no clear D. Germline V CDR1 and CDR2: SGHVS, FQNEAQ. The CDR3 consists of 14 residues. The germline V and J ends were trimmed by 5 bases and 3 bases, with 11 bases remaining between them. CDR3 in amino acids: CASSDGLHNQPQHF. The CDR3, as DNA: TGTGCCAGCAGCGACGGGCTGCACAATCAGCCCCAGCATTTT.

This chain links TRBV11-2 with TRBJ1-2, with D possibly being TRBD1 (5 bases). V was pared by 8 bases and J by 5 bases, with 15 bases between. CDR1 is SGHAT, CDR2 FQNNGV, per germline. The CDR3 runs 13 residues. In nucleotides, the CDR3 is TGTGCCAGCCGCCGTTTTGAGGGGTATGGCTACACCTTC. It specifies CASRRFEGYGYTF.

The chain carries TRBV6-6 and TRBJ2-1; D is perhaps TRBD2 (6 bases). The CDR3 is 10 residues long. The germline gives CDR1 MNHNY, CDR2 SVGAGI (reference sequence). With 10 bases removed from V and 15 bases from J, the gap between germline ends came to 16 bases. CDR3 bases: TGTGCCATCGGGAGACGTCCCGCGTTCTTC. This sequence encodes CAIGRRPAFF.

The V call is TRBV6-5, the J call TRBJ2-5; D perhaps matches TRBD1 (5 bases). The germline V gene encodes CDR1 MNHEY and CDR2 SVGAGI. The CDR3 extends over 14 amino acids. The V and J ends lost 8 bases and 4 bases respectively, with 17 bases between them. The CDR3 region is CASRLGARLETQYF. The CDR3 DNA reads TGTGCCAGCCGTCTAGGGGCCAGGCTAGAGACCCAGTACTTC.

V usage is TRBV6-6 and J usage is TRBJ2-2; the D is unclear. The V end lost 5 bases, the J end lost 5 bases, and 12 bases lay between the germline ends. The length of the CDR3 is 14 residues. CDR1 MNHNY and CDR2 SVGAGI come from the germline V gene (reference sequence). CDR3 sequence: CASSAEVVTGELFF. CDR3 nucleotide sequence: TGTGCCAGCAGTGCTGAGGTAGTAACCGGGGAGCTGTTTTTT.

The DNA of the CDR3 is TGTGCCAGCAGCTCCTCGAGCACCGGGGAGCTGTTTTTT. This translates into CASSSSSTGELFF. The chain links TRBV7-3 to TRBJ2-2; D is unclear. Trimming took off 4 bases at V and 4 bases at J, with 7 bases between the two ends. The CDR3 consists of 13 residues. In germline, CDR1 is SGHTA, CDR2 FQGTGA.

The V call is TRBV4-1, the J call TRBJ1-2; 7 bases match TRBD1. Germline CDR1 MGHRA, CDR2 YSYEKL. This CDR3 contains 15 residues. V dropped 2 bases and J dropped 7; count of bases not matched to a gene: 10. The CDR3 loop reads CASSQPDRVFFGYTF. The DNA for the CDR3 is TGCGCCAGCAGCCAACCCGACAGGGTGTTTTTTGGCTACACCTTC.

This clone was seen only a few times. V and J are TRBV30 and TRBJ1-5; no clear D. The V gene lost 2 bases and the J gene lost 6 bases, with 14 bases spanning the gap. CDR3 size: 14 residues. CDR1 and CDR2 from the germline V gene are GTSNPN and SVGIG (reference sequence). CDR3 amino acids: CAWSRTGLSQPQHF. The CDR3 DNA reads as TGTGCCTGGAGTCGGACGGGATTGAGTCAGCCCCAGCATTTT.

This sequence joins TRBV11-1 and TRBJ1-4, with 7 bases that match TRBD1. Per the germline V gene, CDR1 is SGHAT and CDR2 is FQDESV (reference sequence). With 6 bases clipped from V and 0 bases from J, the junction kept 4 bases outside the gene matches. The CDR3 totals 15 residues. Here the CDR3 reads CASRPTGATNEKLFF. The CDR3 DNA reads TGTGCCAGCAGACCTACAGGGGCAACTAATGAAAAACTGTTTTTT.

V usage is TRBV7-2 and J usage is TRBJ1-1, with D possibly TRBD1 on 5 matching bases. The CDR3 consists of 15 residues. CDR1 is SGHTA, CDR2 FQGNSA, per germline. Trimming took off 5 bases at V and 4 bases at J, with 17 bases between the two ends. CDR3 DNA sequence: TGTGCCAGCAGCCCGCGGCAGGGAAGGAGCACTGAAGCTTTCTTT. Its protein is CASSPRQGRSTEAFF.

The rearrangement uses TRBV7-6 and TRBJ1-6; D is perhaps TRBD1 (5 bases). The germline V gene encodes CDR1 SGHVS and CDR2 FNYEAQ. This CDR3 spans 15 amino acids. The ends were cut back, 5 bases at V and 8 bases at J, with 16 bases in the middle. The CDR3 is CASSPSGGGDSPLHF. CDR3 DNA sequence: TGTGCCAGCAGCCCTAGCGGGGGGGGAGATTCACCCCTCCACTTT.

This clone was seen only a few times. The V and J genes are TRBV6-5 and TRBJ2-3, with D tentatively TRBD1 (5 bases). The CDR3 has 15 residues. Germline CDR1 MNHEY, CDR2 SVGAGI. Trimming removed 0 bases from V and 3 bases from J, with 10 bases in between. DNA of the CDR3: TGTGCCAGCAGTTACTCAGGGGTAGTGACAGATACGCAGTATTTT. Translation: CASSYSGVVTDTQYF.

The V gene is TRBV30, the J gene TRBJ2-1; D gene uncertain. The germline CDR1 and CDR2 sequences are GTSNPN and SVGIG (reference sequence). V shed 1 base and J shed 8 bases, with 9 bases lying between them. This CDR3 is built from 12 residues. CDR3 in amino acids: CAWSGAGDEQFF. CDR3 nucleotides: TGTGCCTGGAGTGGGGCAGGTGATGAGCAGTTCTTC. The variable domain in full, with the rest retrieved from reference TRBV30 and TRBJ2-1, is SQTIHQWPATLVQPVGSPLSLECTVEGTSNPNLYWYRQAAGRGLQLLFYSVGIGQISSEVPQNLSASRPQDRQFILSSKKLLLSDSGFYLCAWSGAGDEQFFGPGTRLTVL.